The 23 T cell receptor beta chains below were found in one sample sequenced in a study of cytomegalovirus exposure and HLA in healthy donors (dated by TCRdb to 2015 to 2018). The library was generated by the immunoSEQ multiplex PCR assay. The immuneACCESS repertoire file appears here via TCRdb, limited to in-frame rearrangements. These files lack a portion of the clones; in checked studies, under half of the deficit traces to unresolved V genes, and the cause of the others is not known. The sample table records fewer than 130,000 clones; roughly 89% of these occur just once. Of the sample, around 1.8% is held by the ten largest clones. Material: PBMCs. The source is a woman under 30 in good health and CMV-seronegative.

In this sample, this clone turned up once. The genes are TRBV7-2 and TRBJ2-7, with D perhaps matching TRBD2 (5 bases). The CDR3 consists of 14 residues. The germline V gene encodes CDR1 SGHTA and CDR2 FQGNSA. Trimming removed 5 bases at V and 1 base at J, with 12 bases between. The CDR3 nucleotides read TGTGCCAGCAGCCAGGACGGGAATTCCTACGAGCAGTACTTC. Translating gives CASSQDGNSYEQYF.

This sequence joins TRBV7-2 and TRBJ1-6, with 9 bases that match TRBD1. The CDR3 is made up of 17 amino acids. The trim removed 6 bases at V and 3 bases at J, leaving 9 bases unmatched. Germline V gene data show CDR1 as SGHTA and CDR2 as FQGNSA. The CDR3 nucleotides are TGTGCCAGCAGTTCAACAGGGGGCGTAGTCTATAATTCACCCCTCCACTTT. As protein: CASSSTGGVVYNSPLHF.

This sequence joins TRBV6-5 and TRBJ1-2; 7 bases match TRBD1. Trimming took 7 bases from V and 4 from J; bases not matched to a gene: 12. The CDR3 is 15 residues long. Per germline, CDR1 MNHEY and CDR2 SVGAGI. In DNA, the CDR3 is TGTGCCAGCACAACTCGAGGGGGACAGAGCTATGGCTACACCTTC. Translating it yields CASTTRGGQSYGYTF.

This clone has a single count. DNA of the CDR3: TGTGCCAGCTCACGGGACAGGGGGACCTACGAGCAGTACTTC. Translation: CASSRDRGTYEQYF. This sequence joins TRBV18 and TRBJ2-7; TRBD1 aligns across 11 bases. The CDR3 is 14 residues long. Trimming took 4 bases from V and 2 from J; bases not matched to a gene: 1. CDR1 and CDR2 from the germline V gene are KGHSH and LQKENI.

The chain couples TRBV6-6 to TRBJ1-1; D is possibly TRBD1 (5 bases). This CDR3 has 13 residues. V was shortened by 7 bases and J by 3 bases, with 12 bases between the two germline ends. Germline V gene data show CDR1 as MNHNY and CDR2 as SVGAGI (reference sequence). The CDR3 loop is CASTHRQYTEAFF. In nucleotides, the CDR3 is TGTGCCAGCACCCATCGACAGTACACTGAAGCTTTCTTT.

This clone was detected only once. This sequence joins TRBV7-8 and TRBJ2-7; 9 positions agree with TRBD2. The CDR3 spans 16 residues. V was pared by 5 bases and J by 7 bases, with 15 bases of the junction left unmatched. Looked up from germline, CDR1 is SGHVS and CDR2 is FQNEAQ. The DNA of the CDR3 is TGTGCCAGCAGCCCCCGGGGGGGCGGGAGGGCCAGGGAGCAGTACTTC. Encoded protein: CASSPRGGGRAREQYF.

The chain carries TRBV6-5 and TRBJ1-2; D uncertain. From germline, CDR1 is MNHEY and CDR2 SVGAGI. This CDR3 spans 15 amino acids. The V and J ends lost 0 bases and 1 base respectively, with 9 bases between them. CDR3 sequence: CASSYSLAVNYGYTF. CDR3 sequence (DNA): TGTGCCAGCAGTTACTCTCTGGCAGTTAACTATGGCTACACCTTC.

The V call is TRBV5-1, the J call TRBJ2-6, with D uncertain. This CDR3 contains 17 residues. Between the trimmed V and J ends, which lost 0 bases and 0 bases, there was a span of 10 bases. Germline V lookup: CDR1 SGHRS, CDR2 YFSETQ. The CDR3 reads CASSLGNLNSGANVLTF. The CDR3 region has the DNA TGCGCCAGCAGCTTGGGCAACCTAAACTCTGGGGCCAACGTCCTGACTTTC.

V usage is TRBV6-6 and J usage is TRBJ2-7; D not certain. CDR3 size: 11 residues. Germline values: CDR1 MNHNY, CDR2 SVGAGI (reference sequence). Trimming removed 8 bases at V and 3 bases at J, with 8 bases between. The CDR3 sequence is CASEGVYEQYF. The CDR3 DNA reads as TGTGCCAGCGAAGGAGTCTACGAGCAGTACTTC.

The gene calls are TRBV5-1 and TRBJ1-2, with D hard to call. This CDR3 has 13 amino acids. Looked up from germline, CDR1 is SGHRS and CDR2 is YFSETQ. The ends were cut back, 1 base at V and 5 bases at J, with 9 bases in the middle. CDR3 loop: CASSLLEGYGYTF. For the CDR3, the DNA is TGCGCCAGCAGCTTGTTAGAGGGTTATGGCTACACCTTC.

The chain recombines TRBV27 with TRBJ2-7, with 8 positions matching TRBD1. The CDR3 totals 16 residues. The junction had 13 bases not matched to a gene; V was cut back by 5 bases and J by 4 bases. Germline CDR1 is MNHEY and CDR2 is SMNVEV (reference sequence). As DNA, the CDR3 is TGTGCCAGCAGTCCTCCCCCACGACAGGGGAGGTACGAGCAGTACTTC. The encoded protein is CASSPPPRQGRYEQYF.

This rearrangement joins TRBV6-1 to TRBJ1-6; the match to TRBD1 covers 8 bases. Germline V gene sequence: CDR1 MNHNS, CDR2 SASEGT. The CDR3 has 13 residues. With V trimmed by 6 bases and J by 6 bases, 1 base remained unmatched. This CDR3 reads CASRGQANSPLHF. The CDR3 bases are TGTGCCAGCAGGGGACAGGCTAATTCACCCCTCCACTTT.

The chain carries TRBV28 and TRBJ1-1; 11 positions agree with TRBD1. J gave up 7 bases and V 2 bases, and 12 bases lay outside the gene matches. Germline V gene sequence: CDR1 MDHEN, CDR2 SYDVKM. The CDR3 sequence is 17 residues long. The CDR3 nucleotides are TGTGCCAGCAGTTTACTAGCCGGGACAGGGGGTGAGGATGAAGCTTTCTTT. The encoded protein is CASSLLAGTGGEDEAFF.

The chain recombines TRBV28 with TRBJ1-4; TRBD1 is a possible D gene (6 bases). The CDR3 is made up of 12 amino acids. CDR1 is MDHEN and CDR2 is SYDVKM in the germline V gene. V lost 9 bases to trimming and J lost 7 bases, with 12 bases between them. The CDR3 here is CASTGWIEKLFF. CDR3 nucleotide sequence: TGTGCCAGTACAGGGTGGATTGAAAAACTGTTTTTT.

J is TRBJ1-1 and V is TRBV28, with unresolved D. The length of the CDR3 is 14 residues. Germline V gene lookup returns CDR1 MDHEN and CDR2 SYDVKM. V was clipped by 4 bases and J by 2 bases, with 11 bases between them. In DNA form, the CDR3 reads TGTGCCAGCAGTTCCCCCTCGGGTAACACTGAAGCTTTCTTT. Its protein is CASSSPSGNTEAFF.

The chain carries TRBV14 and TRBJ2-2; D is unclear. Trimming removed 1 base from V and 2 bases from J, with 8 bases in between. The CDR3 consists of 15 residues. CDR1 and CDR2 (germline): SGHDN, FVKESK. CDR3: CASSQVTSNTGELFF. The CDR3 DNA is TGTGCCAGCAGCCAAGTAACCAGTAACACCGGGGAGCTGTTTTTT.

The chain recombines TRBV27 with TRBJ2-2; D is unresolved. Trimming left V 5 bases short and J 5 bases short, with 18 bases between. This CDR3 region has 16 residues. Germline-derived CDR1 and CDR2 are MNHEY and SMNVEV (reference sequence). The DNA for the CDR3 is TGTGCCAGCAGTACCTTCCAAAGTTACGGTACCGGGGAGCTGTTTTTT. Translation gives CASSTFQSYGTGELFF.

CDR3 sequence (DNA): TGTGCCAGCAGGATTGGAGGGCTCAGGGGAGGGTCCGTGGCCAAAAACATTCAGTACTTC. Protein: CASRIGGLRGGSVAKNIQYF. This chain links TRBV28 with TRBJ2-4, with D tentatively TRBD2 (7 bases). The CDR3 is 20 amino acids. The germline V gene encodes CDR1 MDHEN and CDR2 SYDVKM. V was shortened by 6 bases and J by 1 base, with 28 bases between the two germline ends.

In DNA form, the CDR3 reads TGTGCCAGCAGCTTAGAGGTGGACAGGGCTTATGGCTACACCTTC. This codes for CASSLEVDRAYGYTF. The rearrangement uses TRBV7-9 and TRBJ1-2; 8 bases agree with TRBD1. CDR1 is SEHNR and CDR2 is FQNEAQ in the germline V gene (reference sequence). CDR3 length: 15 amino acids. Trimming removed 1 base from V and 5 bases from J; junction bases left unmatched: 6.

V usage is TRBV28 and J usage is TRBJ1-2; 7 bases match TRBD1. Germline CDR1 reads MDHEN; CDR2 reads SYDVKM. The trim removed 6 bases at V and 8 bases at J, leaving 15 bases unmatched. The CDR3 consists of 15 residues. The CDR3 region is CASRRTGSAQGGYTF. The CDR3 DNA sequence: TGTGCCAGCAGAAGGACAGGTTCGGCCCAGGGAGGCTACACCTTC.

This clone was detected only once. The genes are TRBV19 and TRBJ1-6; the D gene is possibly TRBD1 (5 bases). Trimming cost V 9 bases and J 10 bases, with 19 bases left between them. Germline V gene data show CDR1 as LNHDA and CDR2 as SQIVND (reference sequence). This CDR3 has 14 amino acids. The CDR3: CASHAGTAGSPLHF. The CDR3 DNA reads TGTGCCAGCCATGCGGGGACGGCAGGGTCACCCCTCCACTTT.

In DNA, the CDR3 is TGCGCCAGCAGCTTGGGGGCAGGGGATGGCAATGAGCAGTTCTTC. It specifies CASSLGAGDGNEQFF. The chain has TRBV5-1 and TRBJ2-1; perhaps TRBD1 as D (6 bases). The germline CDR1 and CDR2 sequences are SGHRS and YFSETQ. V lost 0 bases and J 6 bases, leaving 13 bases between the germline ends. The CDR3 consists of 15 residues. Supplemented by reference TRBV5-1 and TRBJ2-1, the full variable domain reads KAGVTQTPRYLIKTRGQQVTLSCSPISGHRSVSWYQQTPGQGLQFLFEYFSETQRNKGNFPGRFSGRQFSNSRSEMNVSTLELGDSALYLCASSLGAGDGNEQFFGPGTRLTVL.

The gene calls are TRBV10-3 and TRBJ2-7, with TRBD2 matching over 8 bases. The CDR3 has 15 amino acids. CDR1 is ENHRY, CDR2 SYGVKD, per germline. Trimming removed 4 bases from V and 0 bases from J; junction bases left unmatched: 5. In DNA form, the CDR3 reads TGTGCCATCAGTGGACTAGCGCCGAACTCCTACGAGCAGTACTTC. It translates to CAISGLAPNSYEQYF.